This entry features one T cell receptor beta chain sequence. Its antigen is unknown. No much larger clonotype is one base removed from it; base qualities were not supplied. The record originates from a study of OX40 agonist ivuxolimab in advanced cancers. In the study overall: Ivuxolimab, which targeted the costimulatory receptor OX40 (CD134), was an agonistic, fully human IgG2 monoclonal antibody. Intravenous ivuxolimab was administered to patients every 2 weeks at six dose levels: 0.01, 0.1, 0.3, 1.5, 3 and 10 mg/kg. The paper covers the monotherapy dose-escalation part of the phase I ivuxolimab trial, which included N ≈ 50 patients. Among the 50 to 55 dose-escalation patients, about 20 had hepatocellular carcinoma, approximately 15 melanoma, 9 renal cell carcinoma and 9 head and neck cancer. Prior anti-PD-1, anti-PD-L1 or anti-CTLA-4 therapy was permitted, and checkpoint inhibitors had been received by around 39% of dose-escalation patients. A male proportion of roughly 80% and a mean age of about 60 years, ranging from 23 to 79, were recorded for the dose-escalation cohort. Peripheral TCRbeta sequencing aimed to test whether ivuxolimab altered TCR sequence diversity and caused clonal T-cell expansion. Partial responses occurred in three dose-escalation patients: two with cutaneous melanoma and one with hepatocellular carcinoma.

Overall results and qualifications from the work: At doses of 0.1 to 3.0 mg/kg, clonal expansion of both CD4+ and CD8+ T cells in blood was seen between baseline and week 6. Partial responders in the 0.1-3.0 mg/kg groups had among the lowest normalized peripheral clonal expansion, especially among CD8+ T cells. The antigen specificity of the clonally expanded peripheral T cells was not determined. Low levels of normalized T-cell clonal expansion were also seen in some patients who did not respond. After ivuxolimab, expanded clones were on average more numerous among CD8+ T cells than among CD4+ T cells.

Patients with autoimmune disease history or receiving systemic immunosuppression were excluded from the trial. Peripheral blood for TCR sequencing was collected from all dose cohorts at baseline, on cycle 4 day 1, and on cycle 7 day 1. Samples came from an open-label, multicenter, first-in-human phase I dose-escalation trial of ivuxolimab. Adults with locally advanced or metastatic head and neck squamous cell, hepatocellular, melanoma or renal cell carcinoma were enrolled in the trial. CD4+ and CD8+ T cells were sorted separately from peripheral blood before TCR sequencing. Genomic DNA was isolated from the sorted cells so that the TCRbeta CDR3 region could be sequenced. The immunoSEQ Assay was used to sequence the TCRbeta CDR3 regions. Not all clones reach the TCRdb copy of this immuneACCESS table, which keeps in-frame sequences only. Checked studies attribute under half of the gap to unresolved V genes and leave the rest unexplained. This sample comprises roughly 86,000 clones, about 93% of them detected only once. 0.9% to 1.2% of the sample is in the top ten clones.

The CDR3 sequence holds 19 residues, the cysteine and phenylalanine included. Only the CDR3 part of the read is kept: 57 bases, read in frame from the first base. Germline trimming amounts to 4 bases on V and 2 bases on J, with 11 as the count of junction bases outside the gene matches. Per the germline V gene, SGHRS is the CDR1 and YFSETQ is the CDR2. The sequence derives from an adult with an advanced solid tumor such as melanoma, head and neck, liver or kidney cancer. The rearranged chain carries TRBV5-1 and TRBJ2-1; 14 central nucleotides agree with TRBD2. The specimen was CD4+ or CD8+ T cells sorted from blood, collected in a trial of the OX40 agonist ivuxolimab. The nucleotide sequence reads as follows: TGCGCCAGCAGCCCGACTAGCGGGAGGGCCCCTCCTACCTACAATGAGCAGTTCTTC. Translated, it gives CASSPTSGRAPPTYNEQFF.